This passage covers 31 T cell receptor beta chains from one sample sequenced in a study of graft-versus-host responses after intestinal transplantation. Assay: immunoSEQ multiplex PCR; the TCRdb copy retains only in-frame clones and omits some. The repertoire holds 60,000 to 70,000 clones, with about 89% as singletons. The starting material, graft tissue, was processed to release intraepithelial and lamina propria lymphocytes. The material sequenced was ileum tissue, taken about 350 days after transplant. The receptors shown here come from a human patient who received an intestinal transplant, so some T cells may come from the graft donor.

V gene TRBV5-1 combines with J gene TRBJ2-1; 11 nucleotides align to TRBD1. CDR1 is SGHRS and CDR2 is YFSETQ in the germline V gene. V lost 4 bases to trimming and J lost 4 bases; unmatched junction nucleotides: 4. There are 15 residues in the CDR3. The CDR3 DNA reads as TGCGCCAGCAGCCAAGGGACAGGGGGGTACAATGAGCAGTTCTTC. The encoded protein is CASSQGTGGYNEQFF.

The rearrangement uses TRBV5-4 and TRBJ2-3; the D gene is possibly TRBD2 (6 bases). The V end lost 9 bases, the J end lost 1 base, and 15 bases lay between the germline ends. The germline V gene encodes CDR1 SGHNT and CDR2 YYREEE (reference sequence). The CDR3 totals 14 residues. CDR3 region: CATLREIGTDTQYF. The CDR3 coding sequence is TGTGCCACTTTACGGGAGATCGGCACAGATACGCAGTATTTT.

For the CDR3, the DNA is TGTGCCAGCAGCTACCTAGGACAGCTCCTCACTGAAGCTTTCTTT. It codes for CASSYLGQLLTEAFF. The V and J genes are TRBV7-9 and TRBJ1-1; possibly TRBD1 for D (6 bases). The V end lost 4 bases, the J end lost 4 bases, and 16 bases lay between the germline ends. The CDR3 runs to 15 residues. CDR1 and CDR2 (germline): SEHNR, FQNEAQ (reference sequence). The variable domain in full, completed from reference TRBV7-9 and TRBJ1-1, reads DTGVSQNPRHKITKRGQNVTFRCDPISEHNRLYWYRQTLGQGPEFLTYFQNEAQLEKSRLLSDRFSAERPKGSFSTLEIQRTEQGDSAMYLCASSYLGQLLTEAFFGQGTRLTVV.

The rearrangement joins TRBV28 to TRBJ2-7; D is uncertain. The CDR3 totals 13 residues. Trimming removed 1 base at V and 3 bases at J, with 7 bases between. Germline lookup yields CDR1 MDHEN and CDR2 SYDVKM. DNA for the CDR3: TGTGCCAGCAGTTTATCCAGCCTCTACGAGCAGTACTTC. Translating it yields CASSLSSLYEQYF.

The chain carries TRBV7-2 and TRBJ1-2; 11 nucleotides agree with TRBD1. Trimming cost V 5 bases and J 3 bases; bases outside gene matches: 11. The CDR3 has 17 residues. The germline gives CDR1 SGHTA, CDR2 FQGNSA. The CDR3 sequence: CASSTQSGQGAYYGYTF. CDR3 coding DNA: TGTGCCAGCAGCACCCAGTCTGGACAGGGGGCCTACTATGGCTACACCTTC.

The V call is TRBV27, the J call TRBJ1-6; D gene uncertain. CDR3 size: 15 residues. Germline V gene sequence: CDR1 MNHEY, CDR2 SMNVEV (reference sequence). Trimming shortened V by 3 bases and J by 1 base, and 7 bases separated the two germline ends. The CDR3, as DNA: TGTGCCAGCAGTTTCAGTTTTTCCTATAATTCACCCCTCCACTTT. This translates into CASSFSFSYNSPLHF.

The rearrangement uses TRBV5-6 and TRBJ1-4, with D perhaps TRBD1 (6 bases). Germline values: CDR1 SGHDT, CDR2 YYEEEE. Trimming cost V 5 bases and J 5 bases, with 10 bases left between them. The CDR3 is 13 amino acids. CDR3 nucleotide sequence: TGTGCCAGCAGTTGGGACATGAATGAAAAACTGTTTTTT. Its protein product is CASSWDMNEKLFF.

In DNA form, the CDR3 reads TGTGCTGTGAGGGGGCCCCCAAGGAGTGAAGCTTTCTTT. This gives the protein CAVRGPPRSEAFF. The chain carries TRBV6-1 and TRBJ1-1; 7 nucleotides line up with TRBD1. In germline, CDR1 is MNHNS, CDR2 SASEGT. The CDR3 is made up of 13 amino acids.

The chain employs TRBV27 and TRBJ2-7; D may be TRBD1 or TRBD2 (5 bases each). V was cut by 3 bases and J by 3 bases, with 12 bases left in between. The V gene's germline CDR1 is MNHEY and CDR2 SMNVEV (reference sequence). CDR3 length equals 14 residues. The CDR3: CASSFTGPSYEQYF. The CDR3 region has the DNA TGTGCCAGCAGTTTTACGGGACCGAGCTACGAGCAGTACTTC.

V is TRBV12-2 and J is TRBJ1-5; the D call of TRBD1 is as the table states it, not checked on the DNA. TRBV12-2 has pseudogene status. The CDR3 is made up of 14 amino acids. DNA of the CDR3: TGTGCAAGTCGCCGTACAGGGGGCAATCAGCCCCAGCATTTT. This gives the protein CASRRTGGNQPQHF.

V usage is TRBV6-1 and J usage is TRBJ2-5, with a weak D call TRBD2 (6 bases). CDR1 MNHNS and CDR2 SASEGT come from the germline V gene. The CDR3 runs to 15 residues. V shed 3 bases and J shed 4 bases, with 15 bases lying between them. CDR3: CASSERDFGAETQYF. DNA for the CDR3: TGTGCCAGCAGTGAGCGGGACTTTGGGGCAGAGACCCAGTACTTC.

V usage is TRBV15 and J usage is TRBJ2-3; 13 positions match TRBD2. Germline CDR1 is LNHNV and CDR2 is YYDKDF (reference sequence). The CDR3 loop spans 15 amino acids. The J segment lost 3 bases and the V segment lost 3 bases, leaving 0 bases of the junction unmatched. CDR3 residues: CATSRTSGRTDTQYF. CDR3 DNA sequence: TGTGCCACCAGCAGGACTAGCGGGAGGACAGATACGCAGTATTTT.

The J gene is TRBJ2-1, the V gene TRBV29-1; 8 nucleotides agree with TRBD1. There are 16 residues in the CDR3. The J segment lost 1 base and the V segment lost 3 bases, leaving 8 bases of the junction unmatched. Germline-derived CDR1 and CDR2 are SQVTM and ANQGSEA. For the CDR3, the DNA is TGCAGCGTTGACGTACAGGGGGGTATATCCTACAATGAGCAGTTCTTC. Its translation: CSVDVQGGISYNEQFF.

The chain combines TRBV30 with TRBJ2-3; possibly TRBD1 or TRBD2 for D (5 bases each). Germline V lookup: CDR1 GTSNPN, CDR2 SVGIG (reference sequence). Trimming pared 5 bases from V and 2 bases from J, leaving 17 bases between. The CDR3 is made up of 15 amino acids. CDR3 sequence: CAWGPGTPFTDTQYF. Written as DNA, the CDR3 is TGTGCCTGGGGCCCAGGGACCCCCTTCACAGATACGCAGTATTTT.

The chain combines TRBV11-2 with TRBJ2-3, with 9 positions matching TRBD2. This CDR3 has 16 amino acids. With 3 bases clipped from V and 3 bases from J, the junction kept 7 bases outside the gene matches. The germline V gene encodes CDR1 SGHAT and CDR2 FQNNGV. The CDR3 DNA sequence: TGTGCCAGCAGCTTTCAACCGACTAGCGGAACAGATACGCAGTATTTT. Its protein product is CASSFQPTSGTDTQYF.

This chain connects TRBV6-6 to TRBJ2-5; D is uncertain. This CDR3 comprises 15 residues. The ends were cut back, 2 bases at V and 1 base at J, with 11 bases in the middle. CDR1 is MNHNY and CDR2 is SVGAGI in the germline V gene (reference sequence). The CDR3 coding sequence is TGTGCCAGCAGTTACACGACAACCATCCAAGAGACCCAGTACTTC. Translated: CASSYTTTIQETQYF.

The chain employs TRBV6-6 and TRBJ1-3; D is possibly TRBD1 (6 bases). The CDR3 has 16 amino acids. V was shortened by 2 bases and J by 0 bases, with 11 bases between the two germline ends. Germline V CDR1 and CDR2: MNHNY, SVGAGI (reference sequence). The CDR3 DNA reads TGTGCCAGCAGTTACCCACAGGGAATCTCTGGAAACACCATATATTTT. It encodes CASSYPQGISGNTIYF.

The J gene is TRBJ1-4, the V gene TRBV2; D might be TRBD1 (5 bases). Germline CDR1 reads SNHLY; CDR2 reads FYNNEI. CDR3 length equals 21 residues. V lost 6 bases and J 3 bases, leaving 32 bases between the germline ends. In DNA form, the CDR3 reads TGTGCCAGCAGCGACACAGACGGGGACCAGATGCCCGATTCCTCTAATGAAAAACTGTTTTTT. It translates to CASSDTDGDQMPDSSNEKLFF.

In this sample, this clone turned up a few times. The genes are TRBV6-6 and TRBJ1-6; D possibly corresponds to TRBD1 (5 bases). The CDR3 runs 15 residues. With 7 bases removed from V and 9 bases from J, the gap between germline ends came to 19 bases. In germline, CDR1 is MNHNY, CDR2 SVGAGI (reference sequence). DNA for the CDR3: TGTGCCAGCAACGTCGTCACGGGGCAGGGTTCACCCCTCCACTTT. Translating gives CASNVVTGQGSPLHF.

The chain combines TRBV9 with TRBJ2-3, with a tentative D call TRBD1 (6 bases). Germline V gene sequence: CDR1 SGDLS, CDR2 YYNGEE. The CDR3 extends over 13 amino acids. Trimming cost V 3 bases and J 2 bases, with 7 bases left between them. This CDR3 reads CASSGGLTDTQYF. The CDR3 DNA reads as TGTGCCAGCAGCGGGGGGCTCACAGATACGCAGTATTTT.

As DNA, the CDR3 is TGTGCCAGCAGTTACTCAGGGAACGGCTACACCTTC. Protein: CASSYSGNGYTF. The chain couples TRBV6-5 to TRBJ1-2; no reliable D call. The CDR3 totals 12 residues. V lost 0 bases and J lost 8, with 7 bases in between. The germline CDR1 and CDR2 sequences are MNHEY and SVGAGI.

V is TRBV29-1 and J is TRBJ1-3, with D unclear. The V end was cut by 2 bases, the J end by 4 bases, with 12 bases between. The CDR3 has 14 amino acids. The germline gives CDR1 SQVTM, CDR2 ANQGSEA. The CDR3 DNA sequence: TGCAGCGTTGAAATCGGGGTGGAGGGAAACACCATATATTTT. Translation gives CSVEIGVEGNTIYF.

This clone was seen more than once but under ten times. This rearrangement joins TRBV11-2 to TRBJ2-5; 8 positions match TRBD2. The ends lost 6 bases at V and 4 bases at J; junction bases unmatched: 7. The CDR3 is made up of 14 amino acids. Germline CDR1 and CDR2: SGHAT and FQNNGV. The CDR3 nucleotides are TGTGCCAGCAGGCTCCCCGGGGGGGGAGAGACCCAGTACTTC. Translating gives CASRLPGGGETQYF. Drawing the rest from reference TRBV11-2 and TRBJ2-5, the complete variable domain is EAGVAQSPRYKIIEKRQSVAFWCNPISGHATLYWYQQILGQGPKLLIQFQNNGVVDDSQLPKDRFSAERLKGVDSTLKIQPAKLEDSAVYLCASRLPGGGETQYFGPGTRLLVL.

In its sample, this clone was seen once. The chain links TRBV5-1 to TRBJ2-7, with D tentatively TRBD1 (5 bases). The CDR3 loop spans 15 amino acids. V lost 1 base, J lost 0 bases, and 11 bases lay in between. CDR1 is SGHRS, CDR2 YFSETQ, per germline. In nucleotides, the CDR3 is TGCGCCAGCAGCTTGCAGGGCTTGAGCTCCTACGAGCAGTACTTC. It yields the protein CASSLQGLSSYEQYF.

J is TRBJ1-1 and V is TRBV4-1; no reliable D call. From germline, CDR1 is MGHRA and CDR2 YSYEKL. V dropped 4 bases and J dropped 1 base, with 7 bases sitting between them. The CDR3 sequence is 13 residues long. CDR3 nucleotide sequence: TGCGCCAGCAGCCCGGGTTCGAACACTGAAGCTTTCTTT. It specifies CASSPGSNTEAFF.

This clone came up once. The chain couples TRBV11-2 to TRBJ2-3, with TRBD2 as a possible D gene (6 bases). V was cut by 2 bases and J by 9 bases, with 12 bases left in between. The CDR3 is 13 residues long. The germline V gene has CDR1 SGHAT and CDR2 FQNNGV. CDR3 nucleotides: TGTGCCAGCAGCTTAATCGGGAGTAAAACGCAGTATTTT. This encodes CASSLIGSKTQYF.

V and J are TRBV9 and TRBJ2-5; perhaps TRBD2 as D (6 bases). The V end was cut by 0 bases, the J end by 5 bases, with 11 bases between. CDR1 SGDLS and CDR2 YYNGEE come from the germline V gene. The CDR3 sequence is 14 residues long. The CDR3 region is CASSVEEGQETQYF. The CDR3 coding sequence is TGTGCCAGCAGCGTAGAGGAGGGCCAGGAGACCCAGTACTTC.

The V call is TRBV5-6, the J call TRBJ2-5; the D call may be TRBD1 or TRBD2 (5 bases each). The J call may be in error: the DNA end matches TRBJ2-7 better. The germline CDR1 and CDR2 sequences are SGHDT and YYEEEE. The CDR3 loop spans 13 amino acids. Here the CDR3 reads CASSLVGEYEQYF. DNA of the CDR3: TGTGCCAGCAGCTTGGTGGGGGAGTACGAGCAGTACTTC.

A single count supports this clone. The chain combines TRBV9 with TRBJ2-1; 7 bases line up with TRBD1. V trimming: 1 base; J trimming: 3 bases; junction bases outside the gene matches: 4. CDR3 length equals 15 residues. Germline values: CDR1 SGDLS, CDR2 YYNGEE. In DNA form, the CDR3 reads TGTGCCAGCAGCGTATCCGGGACAGTCTACAATGAGCAGTTCTTC. Translating it yields CASSVSGTVYNEQFF.

The rearrangement uses TRBV12-5 and TRBJ1-4; 7 positions match TRBD1. Germline CDR1 is LGHNT and CDR2 is FRNRAP. The V segment lost 5 bases and the J segment 8 bases; nucleotides outside the gene matches: 8. The CDR3 is made up of 14 amino acids. The CDR3 DNA reads as TGTGCTAGTGGTACAACAGGGGTAGGAGAAAAACTGTTTTTT. Translated, it gives CASGTTGVGEKLFF. The variable domain in full, completed from reference TRBV12-5 and TRBJ1-4, reads DARVTQTPRHKVTEMGQEVTMRCQPILGHNTVFWYRQTMMQGLELLAYFRNRAPLDDSGMPKDRFSAEMPDATLATLKIQPSEPRDSAVYFCASGTTGVGEKLFFGSGTQLSVL.

The J gene is TRBJ2-3, the V gene TRBV6-1, with 10 bases identical to TRBD2. CDR1 MNHNS and CDR2 SASEGT come from the germline V gene. J gave up 4 bases and V 3 bases, and 1 base lay outside the gene matches. CDR3 size: 14 residues. The chain's CDR3 is CASSDLAGADTQYF. CDR3 bases: TGTGCCAGCAGTGACCTAGCGGGGGCAGATACGCAGTATTTT.